This is a list of T cell receptor beta chains from one sample in a study of technical replicates of blood from a few donors. The assay was immunoSEQ multiplex PCR, and TCRdb's table has in-frame clones only and misses some. This repertoire shows 60,000 to 70,000 clones, approximately 83% found once; its top ten account for 4% to 5.5%. Source material: PBMCs. The receptors were gathered from a human donor in good health. Some clones in this sample may be carry-over from other donors' samples. The CDR3 runs from the conserved cysteine through the conserved F or W. A D gene is named only where the DNA matches it firmly. Not every row has a clone size; where given, it reads once, few, many or a size class.

CDR3aa: CASSLSASISHEQYF
CDR3nt: TGTGCCAGCAGCTTATCGGCTAGCATTTCCCACGAGCAGTACTTC
j_gene: TRBJ2-7
abundance: NA
d_gene: NA
v_gene: TRBV7-6

CDR3aa: CASNVAYQPQHF
CDR3nt: TGTGCCAGCAATGTGGCTTATCAGCCCCAGCATTTT
j_gene: TRBJ1-5
abundance: NA
d_gene: NA
v_gene: TRBV2

CDR3aa: CAWSAHGVTERNSPLHF
CDR3nt: TGTGCCTGGAGTGCACACGGGGTGACGGAGCGGAATTCACCCCTCCACTTT
j_gene: TRBJ1-6
abundance: few
d_gene: NA
v_gene: TRBV30

CDR3aa: CASSLSRGSNQPQHF
CDR3nt: TGTGCCAGCAGTTTAAGCAGGGGCAGCAATCAGCCCCAGCATTTT
j_gene: TRBJ1-5
abundance: NA
d_gene: NA
v_gene: TRBV7-2

CDR3aa: CASSTRTGGYTGELFF
CDR3nt: TGTGCCAGTAGTACTCGGACAGGCGGATACACCGGGGAGCTGTTTTTT
j_gene: TRBJ2-2
abundance: NA
d_gene: TRBD1
v_gene: TRBV19

CDR3aa: CASSPAGDRGDTIYF
CDR3nt: TGTGCCAGCAGCCCGGCGGGGGACAGGGGCGACACCATATATTTT
j_gene: TRBJ1-3
abundance: NA
d_gene: TRBD1
v_gene: TRBV11-1

CDR3aa: CASSQAARRGGGLWEKLFF
CDR3nt: TGCGCCAGCAGCCAAGCCGCCCGGAGGGGGGGCGGACTGTGGGAAAAACTGTTTTTT
j_gene: TRBJ1-4
abundance: NA
d_gene: NA
v_gene: TRBV4-1

CDR3aa: CASGRRDTQYF
CDR3nt: TGTGCCAGCGGAAGGAGGGATACGCAGTATTTT
j_gene: TRBJ2-3
abundance: NA
d_gene: NA
v_gene: TRBV27

CDR3aa: CASSVVGTENYGYTF
CDR3nt: TGTGCCAGCAGCGTAGTCGGGACAGAAAACTATGGCTACACCTTC
j_gene: TRBJ1-2
abundance: NA
d_gene: TRBD1
v_gene: TRBV9

CDR3aa: CASSPGQGATFYGYTF
CDR3nt: TGCGCCAGCAGCCCTGGACAGGGGGCTACGTTCTATGGCTACACCTTC
j_gene: TRBJ1-2
abundance: NA
d_gene: TRBD1
v_gene: TRBV4-1

CDR3aa: CASSQDYILTNYGYTF
CDR3nt: TGCGCCAGCAGCCAAGACTATATTCTGACTAACTATGGCTACACCTTC
j_gene: TRBJ1-2
abundance: NA
d_gene: NA
v_gene: TRBV4-3

CDR3aa: CASRWDRADTQYF
CDR3nt: TGCGCCAGCAGATGGGACAGGGCAGATACGCAGTATTTT
j_gene: TRBJ2-3
abundance: NA
d_gene: TRBD1
v_gene: TRBV5-1

CDR3aa: CASSYDRTQGADTQYF
CDR3nt: TGTGCCAGCAGCTACGATAGGACCCAGGGCGCAGATACGCAGTATTTT
j_gene: TRBJ2-3
abundance: few
d_gene: NA
v_gene: TRBV25-1

CDR3aa: CASSQGYRGSQGNTIYF
CDR3nt: TGTGCCAGCAGCCAAGGGTACAGGGGAAGTCAGGGAAACACCATATATTTT
j_gene: TRBJ1-3
abundance: NA
d_gene: TRBD1
v_gene: TRBV4-2

CDR3aa: CASSQDGTGSTDTQYF
CDR3nt: TGCGCCAGCAGCCAAGATGGTACAGGGTCCACAGATACGCAGTATTTT
j_gene: TRBJ2-3
abundance: NA
d_gene: NA
v_gene: TRBV4-3

CDR3aa: CASSVGGGTNEKLFF
CDR3nt: TGTGCCAGCAGCGTAGGAGGGGGAACTAATGAAAAACTGTTTTTT
j_gene: TRBJ1-4
abundance: NA
d_gene: NA
v_gene: TRBV9

CDR3aa: CASRPQGGGNQPQHF
CDR3nt: TGTGCCAGCAGGCCCCAGGGGGGTGGCAATCAGCCCCAGCATTTT
j_gene: TRBJ1-5
abundance: once
d_gene: TRBD1
v_gene: TRBV2

CDR3aa: CAWGQGLHEQFF
CDR3nt: TGTGCCTGGGGACAGGGACTGCATGAGCAGTTCTTC
j_gene: TRBJ2-1
abundance: NA
d_gene: TRBD1
v_gene: TRBV30

CDR3aa: CASSRDRVGDTQYF
CDR3nt: TGCGCCAGCAGTCGGGACAGGGTGGGAGATACGCAGTATTTT
j_gene: TRBJ2-3
abundance: NA
d_gene: TRBD1
v_gene: TRBV5-1

CDR3aa: CASSFTGVVTYEQYF
CDR3nt: TGTGCCAGCAGCTTTACAGGGGTCGTTACCTACGAGCAGTACTTC
j_gene: TRBJ2-7
abundance: once
d_gene: TRBD1
v_gene: TRBV13

CDR3aa: CASRDLAGEGETQYF
CDR3nt: TGTGCCAGCAGAGACCTAGCGGGGGAAGGGGAGACCCAGTACTTC
j_gene: TRBJ2-5
abundance: NA
d_gene: TRBD2
v_gene: TRBV2

CDR3aa: CASSLQGASFYGYTF
CDR3nt: TGTGCCAGCAGCCTACAGGGGGCGTCCTTTTATGGCTACACCTTC
j_gene: TRBJ1-2
abundance: once
d_gene: TRBD1
v_gene: TRBV7-8

CDR3aa: CASSLNNRYEQYF
CDR3nt: TGTGCCAGCAGCTTGAACAACCGCTACGAGCAGTACTTC
j_gene: TRBJ2-7
abundance: NA
d_gene: NA
v_gene: TRBV5-4

CDR3aa: CASSWGLPQETQYF
CDR3nt: TGTGCCAGTAGTTGGGGACTACCTCAAGAGACCCAGTACTTC
j_gene: TRBJ2-5
abundance: NA
d_gene: TRBD2
v_gene: TRBV19

CDR3aa: CASSLGGTGETQYF
CDR3nt: TGTGCCAGCAGCTTGGGGGGGACAGGGGAGACCCAGTACTTC
j_gene: TRBJ2-5
abundance: NA
d_gene: TRBD1
v_gene: TRBV5-6

CDR3aa: CASSPKEGRGNYGYTF
CDR3nt: TGTGCCAGCTCACCAAAGGAGGGGAGGGGCAACTATGGCTACACCTTC
j_gene: TRBJ1-2
abundance: NA
d_gene: NA
v_gene: TRBV18

CDR3aa: CASSKSRSRLVTGTGELFF
CDR3nt: TGTGCCAGCAGCAAATCCCGCTCGCGCCTGGTCACGGGCACCGGGGAGCTGTTTTTT
j_gene: TRBJ2-2
abundance: NA
d_gene: NA
v_gene: TRBV21-1

CDR3aa: CASSLVAGESYNEQFF
CDR3nt: TGTGCCAGCAGCTTGGTAGCGGGAGAGTCCTACAATGAGCAGTTCTTC
j_gene: TRBJ2-1
abundance: NA
d_gene: TRBD2
v_gene: TRBV5-6

CDR3aa: CSVQRASGRWVEQFF
CDR3nt: TGCAGCGTCCAGAGGGCTAGCGGGAGGTGGGTTGAGCAGTTCTTC
j_gene: TRBJ2-1
abundance: NA
d_gene: TRBD2
v_gene: TRBV29-1

CDR3aa: CASSLALGVVYTEAFF
CDR3nt: TGTGCCAGCAGCTTAGCGCTCGGGGTAGTGTACACTGAAGCTTTCTTT
j_gene: TRBJ1-1
abundance: NA
d_gene: NA
v_gene: TRBV7-2

CDR3aa: CSVTRILRGGGEQFF
CDR3nt: TGCAGCGTGACCAGGATTCTTAGGGGGGGAGGTGAGCAGTTCTTC
j_gene: TRBJ2-1
abundance: NA
d_gene: NA
v_gene: TRBV29-1

CDR3aa: CASRDLSGAYEQYF
CDR3nt: TGCGCCAGCAGGGATTTATCAGGGGCTTACGAGCAGTACTTC
j_gene: TRBJ2-7
abundance: once
d_gene: NA
v_gene: TRBV10-2

CDR3aa: CSVNPLRKDTEAFF
CDR3nt: TGCAGCGTAAACCCACTAAGGAAGGACACTGAAGCTTTCTTT
j_gene: TRBJ1-1
abundance: NA
d_gene: NA
v_gene: TRBV29-1

CDR3aa: CASTFSRGIDNSPLHF
CDR3nt: TGTGCCAGCACCTTCAGCAGGGGTATAGACAATTCACCCCTCCACTTT
j_gene: TRBJ1-6
abundance: once
d_gene: NA
v_gene: TRBV11-1

CDR3aa: CAAGSNQPQHF
CDR3nt: TGTGCCGCGGGTAGCAATCAGCCCCAGCATTTT
j_gene: TRBJ1-5
abundance: NA
d_gene: NA
v_gene: TRBV6-5

CDR3aa: CASRLGQGVWKTQYF
CDR3nt: TGTGCCAGCAGGCTGGGACAGGGAGTTTGGAAGACCCAGTACTTC
j_gene: TRBJ2-5
abundance: NA
d_gene: NA
v_gene: TRBV21-1

CDR3aa: CASSQDAGVYGYTF
CDR3nt: TGTGCCAGCAGCCAAGATGCAGGGGTCTATGGCTACACCTTC
j_gene: TRBJ1-2
abundance: NA
d_gene: NA
v_gene: TRBV4-2

CDR3aa: CASSLKTGFGAYEQFF
CDR3nt: TGTGCCAGTAGTTTAAAGACAGGGTTCGGTGCCTATGAGCAGTTCTTC
j_gene: TRBJ2-1
abundance: NA
d_gene: TRBD1
v_gene: TRBV19

CDR3aa: CAWSADSNTEAFF
CDR3nt: TGTGCCTGGAGTGCCGACAGTAACACTGAAGCTTTCTTT
j_gene: TRBJ1-1
abundance: few
d_gene: NA
v_gene: TRBV30

CDR3aa: CASSDRGDSNQPQHF
CDR3nt: TGTGCCAGCAGTGATAGGGGGGACAGTAATCAGCCCCAGCATTTT
j_gene: TRBJ1-5
abundance: NA
d_gene: TRBD1
v_gene: TRBV6-1

CDR3aa: CATSRGGDTGELFF
CDR3nt: TGTGCCACCAGCAGGGGGGGGGATACCGGGGAGCTGTTTTTT
j_gene: TRBJ2-2
abundance: NA
d_gene: TRBD2
v_gene: TRBV15

CDR3aa: CASSVTGTGIYGYTF
CDR3nt: TGTGCCAGCAGCGTAACCGGGACAGGGATCTATGGCTACACCTTC
j_gene: TRBJ1-2
abundance: NA
d_gene: TRBD1
v_gene: TRBV7-2

CDR3aa: CASSRVAGVSYEQYF
CDR3nt: TGTGCCAGCAGCCGCGTGGCGGGGGTATCCTACGAGCAGTACTTC
j_gene: TRBJ2-7
abundance: NA
d_gene: TRBD2
v_gene: TRBV7-2

CDR3aa: CATSRGAGGYNEQFF
CDR3nt: TGTGCCACCAGCAGAGGCGCAGGGGGCTACAATGAGCAGTTCTTC
j_gene: TRBJ2-1
abundance: NA
d_gene: TRBD1
v_gene: TRBV15

CDR3aa: CASSRGQHLFSGNTIYF
CDR3nt: TGTGCCAGCTCACGGGGGCAGCATCTATTCTCTGGAAACACCATATATTTT
j_gene: TRBJ1-3
abundance: NA
d_gene: NA
v_gene: TRBV18

CDR3aa: CASSIGTSDTDTQYF
CDR3nt: TGTGCCAGTAGTATTGGGACTAGCGACACAGATACGCAGTATTTT
j_gene: TRBJ2-3
abundance: NA
d_gene: TRBD2
v_gene: TRBV19

CDR3aa: CASSWSRTPLMNTEAFF
CDR3nt: TGTGCCAGCAGCTGGAGTCGGACTCCATTGATGAACACTGAAGCTTTCTTT
j_gene: TRBJ1-1
abundance: NA
d_gene: NA
v_gene: TRBV7-8

CDR3aa: CASSGRTGGNEQYF
CDR3nt: TGTGCCAGCAGCGGAAGGACAGGGGGCAACGAGCAGTACTTC
j_gene: TRBJ2-7
abundance: NA
d_gene: TRBD1
v_gene: TRBV9

CDR3aa: CASSRLDRGYGYTF
CDR3nt: TGTGCCAGCAGCAGACTCGACAGGGGCTATGGCTACACCTTC
j_gene: TRBJ1-2
abundance: NA
d_gene: TRBD1
v_gene: TRBV5-4

CDR3aa: CASSLAGGTYNEQFF
CDR3nt: TGTGCCAGCAGTCTAGCGGGAGGAACCTACAATGAGCAGTTCTTC
j_gene: TRBJ2-1
abundance: NA
d_gene: TRBD2
v_gene: TRBV6-5

CDR3aa: CASSPRGGRKSYEQYF
CDR3nt: TGTGCCAGCAGCCCCCGCGGAGGTCGGAAGTCCTACGAGCAGTACTTC
j_gene: TRBJ2-7
abundance: NA
d_gene: NA
v_gene: TRBV7-6

CDR3aa: CASVSNTEAFF
CDR3nt: TGTGCCAGTGTCTCGAACACTGAAGCTTTCTTT
j_gene: TRBJ1-1
abundance: NA
d_gene: NA
v_gene: TRBV19

CDR3aa: CSVGNSGVRDTQYF
CDR3nt: TGCAGCGTGGGCAATAGCGGAGTCAGAGATACGCAGTATTTT
j_gene: TRBJ2-3
abundance: few
d_gene: NA
v_gene: TRBV29-1

CDR3aa: CASSLRGQGYEKLFF
CDR3nt: TGCGCCAGCAGCCTCCGGGGACAGGGGTATGAAAAACTGTTTTTT
j_gene: TRBJ1-4
abundance: NA
d_gene: TRBD1
v_gene: TRBV5-1

CDR3aa: CASSAPGHPIAGITGELFF
CDR3nt: TGTGCCAGCAGTGCTCCGGGACACCCGATAGCCGGGATCACCGGGGAGCTGTTTTTT
j_gene: TRBJ2-2
abundance: NA
d_gene: NA
v_gene: TRBV7-9

CDR3aa: CASSYSGTPYQETQYF
CDR3nt: TGTGCCAGCAGTTACTCAGGGACACCGTACCAAGAGACCCAGTACTTC
j_gene: TRBJ2-5
abundance: NA
d_gene: NA
v_gene: TRBV6-6

CDR3aa: CASSVQGGNTEAFF
CDR3nt: TGTGCCAGCAGTGTACAGGGGGGGAACACTGAAGCTTTCTTT
j_gene: TRBJ1-1
abundance: once
d_gene: TRBD1
v_gene: TRBV6-1

CDR3aa: CASTSRGSDHEQYF
CDR3nt: TGTGCCAGCACCTCGCGGGGATCAGACCACGAGCAGTACTTC
j_gene: TRBJ2-7
abundance: NA
d_gene: NA
v_gene: TRBV11-2

CDR3aa: CAAQGGLGANVLTF
CDR3nt: TGTGCCGCTCAAGGCGGACTTGGGGCCAACGTCCTGACTTTC
j_gene: TRBJ2-6
abundance: NA
d_gene: NA
v_gene: TRBV6-5